A selection of T cell receptor beta chains follows, all from one sample in a study of blood T cell repertoires in COVID-19. Here immunoSEQ multiplex PCR was the method, and the copy in TCRdb shows in-frame clones only, minus some. The sample carries 150,000 to 200,000 clones, about 84% recorded once. The sample consisted of PBMCs or T cells enriched from blood (not recorded which). The receptors stem from a man in his forties or fifties who had recovered from COVID-19. Both conserved end residues are part of each CDR3. D genes are given only for firm matches. Size tells how often a clone was seen (once, few, many) or the class of an expanded clone, and some rows leave it out.

abundance: NA; j_gene: TRBJ2-5; v_gene: TRBV4-1; d_gene: NA; CDR3nt: TGCGCCAGCAGCCTGGGGCCACAAGAGACCCAGTACTTC; CDR3aa: CASSLGPQETQYF
abundance: NA; j_gene: TRBJ2-7; v_gene: TRBV7-9; d_gene: TRBD2; CDR3nt: TGTGCCAGCAGCTTAGGTGTGGGGGGGAACTCCTACGAGCAGTACTTC; CDR3aa: CASSLGVGGNSYEQYF
abundance: NA; j_gene: TRBJ1-6; v_gene: TRBV5-1; d_gene: TRBD1; CDR3nt: TGCGCCAGCAGCTTGGAGGGACAGCTTAATTCACCCCTCCACTTT; CDR3aa: CASSLEGQLNSPLHF
abundance: NA; j_gene: TRBJ1-1; v_gene: TRBV30; d_gene: TRBD1; CDR3nt: TGTGCCTGGGACAGGGATGACACTGAAGCTTTCTTT; CDR3aa: CAWDRDDTEAFF
abundance: NA; j_gene: TRBJ1-4; v_gene: TRBV7-9; d_gene: TRBD1; CDR3nt: TGTGCCAGCAGCCATCGACAGGGGGCATCTAATGAAAAACTGTTTTTT; CDR3aa: CASSHRQGASNEKLFF
abundance: few; j_gene: TRBJ2-1; v_gene: TRBV29-1; d_gene: NA; CDR3nt: TGCAGCGTTGAAAGACTGGCTAGGGGCAATGAGCAGTTCTTC; CDR3aa: CSVERLARGNEQFF
abundance: NA; j_gene: TRBJ1-6; v_gene: TRBV25-1; d_gene: TRBD1; CDR3nt: TGTGCCAGCACTACGACAGGGTTTAGTTCACCCCTCCACTTT; CDR3aa: CASTTTGFSSPLHF
abundance: NA; j_gene: TRBJ2-3; v_gene: TRBV6-4; d_gene: NA; CDR3nt: TGTGCCAGCATGGGTCGACTATGGAGCACAGATACGCAGTATTTT; CDR3aa: CASMGRLWSTDTQYF
abundance: NA; j_gene: TRBJ2-3; v_gene: TRBV6-5; d_gene: NA; CDR3nt: TGTGCCAGCAGTTCAGGGCCCCCGGCAGATACGCAGTATTTT; CDR3aa: CASSSGPPADTQYF
abundance: NA; j_gene: TRBJ2-3; v_gene: TRBV30; d_gene: NA; CDR3nt: TGTGCCTGGAGTAGGGACTTCGGCACAGATACGCAGTATTTT; CDR3aa: CAWSRDFGTDTQYF
abundance: NA; j_gene: TRBJ2-3; v_gene: TRBV4-1; d_gene: NA; CDR3nt: TGCGCCAGCAGCCAAGAGGGACTCCAACCACTATCTAGCACAGATACGCAGTATTTT; CDR3aa: CASSQEGLQPLSSTDTQYF
abundance: NA; j_gene: TRBJ1-1; v_gene: TRBV9; d_gene: TRBD1; CDR3nt: TGTGCCAGCAGCCCCCGGACAGGGGGCGTAAGGTTAGAAGCTTTCTTT; CDR3aa: CASSPRTGGVRLEAFF
abundance: NA; j_gene: TRBJ1-1; v_gene: TRBV29-1; d_gene: NA; CDR3nt: TGCAGCGTTGCTACCGGGTCTGAAGCTTTCTTT; CDR3aa: CSVATGSEAFF
abundance: NA; j_gene: TRBJ1-1; v_gene: TRBV13; d_gene: NA; CDR3nt: TGTGCCAGCAGCGAAGACCGGGGTCGGGGGGCAAACACTGAAGCTTTCTTT; CDR3aa: CASSEDRGRGANTEAFF